This record covers a single TCR beta chain. Its antigen is not known. Using immunoSEQ multiplex PCR, the repertoire was profiled, and TCRdb retains in-frame clones only, with some absent. In the table there are about 240,000 clones, roughly 84% of which are singletons. The data were obtained in a study of Tregs in tolerant kidney transplant recipients. Findings of the study overall: Validation in larger populations is needed because few patients were studied. No direct test of biological reproducibility was done here.

Thawed PBMCs were FACS-sorted into unstimulated CD4+CD25+CD127- regulatory T cells, CD4+CD25- non-regulatory cells, CD4 and CD8 cells. Germline loops: CDR1 SGHDT, CDR2 YYEEEE. This CDR3 region has 14 residues. Trimming took off 0 bases at V and 6 bases at J, with 12 bases between the two ends. The source is a human donor in good health. The chain has TRBV5-6 and TRBJ1-1, with D possibly being TRBD1 (6 bases). Sequenced sample: CD4+ T cells from blood. CDR3 loop: CASSLAGVRAEAFF. For the CDR3, the DNA is TGTGCCAGCAGCTTGGCAGGGGTGAGGGCTGAAGCTTTCTTT. The entire variable domain, with the rest obtained from reference TRBV5-6 and TRBJ1-1, is as follows: DAGVTQSPTHLIKTRGQQVTLRCSPKSGHDTVSWYQQALGQGPQFIFQYYEEEERQRGNFPDRFSGHQFPNYSSELNVNALLLGDSALYLCASSLAGVRAEAFFGQGTRLTVV.